Following are 18 T cell receptor beta chains from one sample sequenced in a study of cytomegalovirus exposure and HLA in healthy donors. It was with 60 Vbeta and 13 Jbeta primers that the PCR ran. Sequenced by immunoSEQ multiplex PCR; TCRdb stores in-frame clones only, minus some. In the table there are about 190,000 clones, more than 65% of which are singletons. The material sequenced was PBMCs. Receptors were obtained from a man aged 40-49 years in good health and CMV-seropositive.

The chain uses TRBV6-6 and TRBJ2-5, with D possibly TRBD2 on 6 matching bases. The germline CDR1 and CDR2 sequences are MNHNY and SVGAGI (reference sequence). Trimming pared 2 bases from V and 2 bases from J, leaving 9 bases between. This CDR3 has 14 amino acids. CDR3 coding DNA: TGTGCCAGCAGTTACACGGGGGTACAAGAGACCCAGTACTTC. It yields the protein CASSYTGVQETQYF.

In its sample, this clone was seen a few times. The rearrangement uses TRBV10-3 and TRBJ1-4; a weak D match, TRBD1 (5 bases). The CDR3 is 16 residues long. Germline V gene lookup returns CDR1 ENHRY and CDR2 SYGVKD. V was cut by 0 bases and J by 2 bases, with 10 bases left in between. The CDR3 loop is CAISESKGRTNEKLFF. The CDR3 coding sequence is TGTGCCATCAGTGAGTCGAAGGGGAGGACTAATGAAAAACTGTTTTTT.

The chain carries TRBV6-5 and TRBJ1-3; D remains ambiguous. This CDR3 is 15 amino acids long. Germline CDR1 is MNHEY and CDR2 is SVGAGI. Trimming shortened V by 5 bases and J by 0 bases, and 11 bases separated the two germline ends. The CDR3 protein is CASSVRASSGNTIYF. The CDR3 DNA is TGTGCCAGCAGTGTGCGGGCCAGCTCTGGAAACACCATATATTTT.

J is TRBJ2-7 and V is TRBV5-1, with D tentatively TRBD2 (5 bases). CDR1 is SGHRS, CDR2 YFSETQ, per germline. This CDR3 is 14 amino acids long. V dropped 1 base and J dropped 2 bases, with 10 bases sitting between them. This CDR3 reads CASSLSGPTYEQYF. Written as DNA, the CDR3 is TGCGCCAGCAGCTTGAGCGGCCCGACCTACGAGCAGTACTTC.

This clone appeared a few times. The rearrangement joins TRBV5-1 to TRBJ1-3; D is unclear. V lost 5 bases, J lost 3 bases, and 18 bases lay in between. The germline V gene has CDR1 SGHRS and CDR2 YFSETQ. The CDR3 extends over 16 amino acids. This CDR3 is CASSSGGGRGGNTIYF. Here the CDR3 DNA reads TGCGCCAGCAGTTCCGGAGGCGGGCGGGGTGGAAACACCATATATTTT. Full variable domain (rest looked up from reference TRBV5-1 and TRBJ1-3): KAGVTQTPRYLIKTRGQQVTLSCSPISGHRSVSWYQQTPGQGLQFLFEYFSETQRNKGNFPGRFSGRQFSNSRSEMNVSTLELGDSALYLCASSSGGGRGGNTIYFGEGSWLTVV.

The rearrangement joins TRBV28 to TRBJ2-2; 9 nucleotides line up with TRBD2. The CDR3 extends over 17 amino acids. Per the germline V gene, CDR1 is MDHEN and CDR2 is SYDVKM. After removal of 5 bases from V and 0 bases from J, the junction contained 7 bases not matched to a gene. CDR3 residues: CASSAPSGNANTGELFF. CDR3 coding DNA: TGTGCCAGCAGTGCCCCTAGCGGGAACGCGAACACCGGGGAGCTGTTTTTT.

This clone showed up just once. This chain connects TRBV27 to TRBJ2-7; D not resolved. This CDR3 region has 15 residues. The V and J ends lost 4 bases and 0 bases respectively, with 13 bases between them. Per germline, CDR1 MNHEY and CDR2 SMNVEV (reference sequence). The DNA of the CDR3 is TGTGCCAGCAGTTCCGAAATAGGCGGCTCCTACGAGCAGTACTTC. Translating it yields CASSSEIGGSYEQYF.

The genes are TRBV10-3 and TRBJ2-5, with no clear D. The germline V and J ends were trimmed by 4 bases and 1 base, with 7 bases remaining between them. This CDR3 is built from 13 residues. The germline gives CDR1 ENHRY, CDR2 SYGVKD. CDR3 protein: CAISGTAQETQYF. The CDR3 nucleotides read TGTGCCATCAGTGGAACAGCCCAAGAGACCCAGTACTTC.

This clone was observed a single time. The V gene is TRBV6-5, the J gene TRBJ2-4; 9 bases are shared with TRBD1. The germline V gene has CDR1 MNHEY and CDR2 SVGAGI. V lost 6 bases to trimming and J lost 7 bases; unmatched junction nucleotides: 7. The CDR3 totals 14 residues. As DNA, the CDR3 is TGTGCCAGCAGGGGTTCCGGACAGGGGAACATTCAGTACTTC. It encodes CASRGSGQGNIQYF.

V gene TRBV7-8 combines with J gene TRBJ1-2; a weak D match, TRBD1 (5 bases). V was clipped by 2 bases and J by 6 bases, with 10 bases between them. Germline V gives CDR1 SGHVS, CDR2 FQNEAQ. The CDR3 has 13 residues. DNA of the CDR3: TGTGCCAGCAGCTTACAGGGAGGCGATGGCTACACCTTC. It encodes CASSLQGGDGYTF. The full variable domain, rest sourced from reference TRBV7-8 and TRBJ1-2, is GAGVSQSPRYKVAKRGQDVALRCDPISGHVSLFWYQQALGQGPEFLTYFQNEAQLDKSGLPSDRFFAERPEGSVSTLKIQRTQQEDSAVYLCASSLQGGDGYTFGSGTRLTVV.

The J gene is TRBJ2-7, the V gene TRBV6-1; TRBD1 matches 8 bases. V trimming: 3 bases; J trimming: 3 bases; junction bases outside the gene matches: 7. The CDR3 has 15 amino acids. Germline V gene lookup returns CDR1 MNHNS and CDR2 SASEGT. CDR3 in DNA: TGTGCCAGCAGTGACGCCCAGGGGGCGCTCTACGAGCAGTACTTC. Amino acid sequence: CASSDAQGALYEQYF.

This clone was counted a single time. The rearrangement uses TRBV18 and TRBJ1-4, with 9 bases fitting TRBD1. Unmatched junction bases numbered 9, after V lost 3 bases and J lost 4 bases. Germline-derived CDR1 and CDR2 are KGHSH and LQKENI. This CDR3 contains 17 residues. CDR3 in amino acids: CASSPLGTGNGNEKLFF. CDR3 nucleotides: TGTGCCAGCTCACCGCTTGGGACAGGGAACGGTAATGAAAAACTGTTTTTT.

The chain's CDR3 is CSGGQGDYGYTF. The DNA for the CDR3 is TGCAGCGGGGGACAGGGGGACTATGGCTACACCTTC. This chain links TRBV29-1 with TRBJ1-2; 11 bases align to TRBD1. There are 12 residues in the CDR3. With V trimmed by 7 bases and J by 3 bases, 1 base remained unmatched. Germline V CDR1 and CDR2: SQVTM, ANQGSEA. Together with reference TRBV29-1 and TRBJ1-2, the CDR3 gives the full variable domain: SAVISQKPSRDICQRGTSLTIQCQVDSQVTMMFWYRQQPGQSLTLIATANQGSEATYESGFVIDKFPISRPNLTFSTLTVSNMSPEDSSIYLCSGGQGDYGYTFGSGTRLTVV.

As to this clone: At one end, the junction sequence differs from germline, possibly due to a read error. The chain employs TRBV11-2 and TRBJ1-4, with 8 bases matching TRBD1. Germline assignment: CDR1 SGHAT and CDR2 FQNNGV. There are 14 residues in the CDR3. CDR3 amino acids: CASSLAGGQAKAVF. In nucleotides, the CDR3 is TGTGCCAGCAGCTTAGCCGGGGGACAGGCGAAGGCGGTTTTT.

This CDR3 is CAWTGPSSYEQYF. CDR3 nucleotide sequence: TGTGCCTGGACAGGGCCTAGCTCCTACGAGCAGTACTTC. The V and J genes are TRBV30 and TRBJ2-7; perhaps TRBD1 as D (5 bases). CDR1 and CDR2 (germline): GTSNPN, SVGIG (reference sequence). The CDR3 is made up of 13 amino acids. The ends were cut back, 4 bases at V and 0 bases at J, with 10 bases in the middle. The complete variable domain, with remaining parts taken from reference TRBV30 and TRBJ2-7, reads SQTIHQWPATLVQPVGSPLSLECTVEGTSNPNLYWYRQAAGRGLQLLFYSVGIGQISSEVPQNLSASRPQDRQFILSSKKLLLSDSGFYLCAWTGPSSYEQYFGPGTRLTVT.

This clone has only a few counts. The J gene is TRBJ2-1, the V gene TRBV6-6; possibly TRBD2 for D (7 bases). The CDR3 is 15 amino acids. Germline V gene sequence: CDR1 MNHNY, CDR2 SVGAGI (reference sequence). Trimming took off 0 bases at V and 6 bases at J, with 12 bases between the two ends. This CDR3 reads CASSYSGGQVNEQFF. The CDR3 region has the DNA TGTGCCAGCAGTTACTCGGGGGGGCAGGTCAATGAGCAGTTCTTC.

The chain recombines TRBV5-4 with TRBJ1-4; D gene uncertain. Trimming took off 4 bases at V and 4 bases at J, with 20 bases between the two ends. Germline assignment: CDR1 SGHNT and CDR2 YYREEE (reference sequence). The CDR3 spans 17 residues. The CDR3 bases are TGTGCCAGCAGCCAAGGCCCAGTCGAGGTCCTTAATGAAAAACTGTTTTTT. It translates to CASSQGPVEVLNEKLFF. The full variable domain, completed using reference TRBV5-4 and TRBJ1-4, is ETGVTQSPTHLIKTRGQQVTLRCSSQSGHNTVSWYQQALGQGPQFIFQYYREEENGRGNFPPRFSGLQFPNYSSELNVNALELDDSALYLCASSQGPVEVLNEKLFFGSGTQLSVL.

The genes are TRBV7-9 and TRBJ2-2; D may be TRBD1 (6 bases). The CDR3 spans 15 residues. Trimming removed 8 bases from V and 3 bases from J, with 16 bases in between. Germline lookup yields CDR1 SEHNR and CDR2 FQNEAQ (reference sequence). This CDR3 is CASRRDTLDTGELFF. The CDR3 bases are TGTGCCAGCCGCCGGGACACACTCGACACCGGGGAGCTGTTTTTT.